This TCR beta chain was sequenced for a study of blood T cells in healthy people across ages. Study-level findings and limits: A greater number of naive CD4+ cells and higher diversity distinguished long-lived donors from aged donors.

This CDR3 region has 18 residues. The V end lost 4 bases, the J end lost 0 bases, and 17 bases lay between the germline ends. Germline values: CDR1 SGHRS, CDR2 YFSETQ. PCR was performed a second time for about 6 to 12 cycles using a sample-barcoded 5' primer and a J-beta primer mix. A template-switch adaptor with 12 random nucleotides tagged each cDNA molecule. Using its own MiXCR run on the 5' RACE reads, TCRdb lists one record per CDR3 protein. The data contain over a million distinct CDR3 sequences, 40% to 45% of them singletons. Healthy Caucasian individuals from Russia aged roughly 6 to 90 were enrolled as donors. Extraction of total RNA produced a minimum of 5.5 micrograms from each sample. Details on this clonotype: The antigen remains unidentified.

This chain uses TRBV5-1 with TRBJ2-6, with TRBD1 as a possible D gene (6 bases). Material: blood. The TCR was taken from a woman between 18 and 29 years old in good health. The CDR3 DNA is TGCGCCAGCAGCCCCTTGGGGACACCTATCTCTGGGGCCAACGTCCTGACTTTC. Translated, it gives CASSPLGTPISGANVLTF.